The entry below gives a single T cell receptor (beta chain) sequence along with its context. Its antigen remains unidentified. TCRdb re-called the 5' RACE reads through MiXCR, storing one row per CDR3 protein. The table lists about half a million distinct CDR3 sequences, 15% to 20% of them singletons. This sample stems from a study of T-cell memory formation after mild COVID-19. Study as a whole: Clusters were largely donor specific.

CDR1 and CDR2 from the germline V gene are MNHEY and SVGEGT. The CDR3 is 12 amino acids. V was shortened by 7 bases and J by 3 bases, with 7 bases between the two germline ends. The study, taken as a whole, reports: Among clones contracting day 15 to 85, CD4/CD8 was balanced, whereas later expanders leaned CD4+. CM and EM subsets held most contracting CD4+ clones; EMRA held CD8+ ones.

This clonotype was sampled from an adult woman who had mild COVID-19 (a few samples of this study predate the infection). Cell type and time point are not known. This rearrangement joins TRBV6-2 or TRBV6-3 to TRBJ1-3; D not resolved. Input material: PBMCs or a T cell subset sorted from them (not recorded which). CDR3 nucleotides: TGTGCCAGCAACGAGATTGGAAACACCATATATTTT. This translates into CASNEIGNTIYF.